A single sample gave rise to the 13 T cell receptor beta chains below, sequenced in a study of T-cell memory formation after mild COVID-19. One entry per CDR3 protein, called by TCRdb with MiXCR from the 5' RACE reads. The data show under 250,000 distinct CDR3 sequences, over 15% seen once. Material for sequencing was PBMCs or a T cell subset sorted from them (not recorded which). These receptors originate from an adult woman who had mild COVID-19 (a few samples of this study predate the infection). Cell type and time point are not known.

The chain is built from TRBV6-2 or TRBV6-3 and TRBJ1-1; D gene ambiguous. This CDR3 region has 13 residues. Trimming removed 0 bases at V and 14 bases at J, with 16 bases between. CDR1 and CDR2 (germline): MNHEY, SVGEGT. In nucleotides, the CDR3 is TGTGCCAGCAGTTACTCGATTGCCTCTGGAGGCTTCTTT. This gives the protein CASSYSIASGGFF.

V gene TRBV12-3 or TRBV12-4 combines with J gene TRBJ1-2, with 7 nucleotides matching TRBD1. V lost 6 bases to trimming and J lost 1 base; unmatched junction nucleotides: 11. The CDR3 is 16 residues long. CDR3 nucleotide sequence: TGTGCCAGCAGATCTTCCCCGGGACAGATTAACTATGGCTACACCTTC. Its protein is CASRSSPGQINYGYTF.

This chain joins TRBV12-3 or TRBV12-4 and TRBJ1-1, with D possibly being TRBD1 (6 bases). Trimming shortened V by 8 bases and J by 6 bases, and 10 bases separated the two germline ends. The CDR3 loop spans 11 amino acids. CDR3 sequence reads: CASQGFAEAFF. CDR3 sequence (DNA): TGTGCCAGCCAGGGGTTCGCTGAAGCTTTCTTT.

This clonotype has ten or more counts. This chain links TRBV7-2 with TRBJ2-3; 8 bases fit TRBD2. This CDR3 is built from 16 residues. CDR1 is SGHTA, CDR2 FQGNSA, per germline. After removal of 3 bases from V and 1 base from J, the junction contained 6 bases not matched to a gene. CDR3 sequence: CASSLRDGGGTDTQYF. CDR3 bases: TGTGCCAGCAGCTTGCGTGACGGGGGGGGCACAGATACGCAGTATTTT.

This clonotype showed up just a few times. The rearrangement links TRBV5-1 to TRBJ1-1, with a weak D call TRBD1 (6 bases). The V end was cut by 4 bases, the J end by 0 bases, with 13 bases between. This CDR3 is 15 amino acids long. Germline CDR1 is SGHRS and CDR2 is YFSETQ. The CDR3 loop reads CASSVAGAMNTEAFF. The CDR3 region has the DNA TGCGCCAGCAGCGTTGCAGGGGCCATGAACACTGAAGCTTTCTTT. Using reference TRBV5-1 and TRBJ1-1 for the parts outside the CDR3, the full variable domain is KAGVTQTPRYLIKTRGQQVTLSCSPISGHRSVSWYQQTPGQGLQFLFEYFSETQRNKGNFPGRFSGRQFSNSRSEMNVSTLELGDSALYLCASSVAGAMNTEAFFGQGTRLTVV.

As DNA, the CDR3 is TGTGCCAGCAGTAAGGGACTAGCGGGAGTGGCGGCAGATACGCAGTATTTT. Its protein product is CASSKGLAGVAADTQYF. The chain couples TRBV6-2 or TRBV6-3 to TRBJ2-3, with 14 nucleotides matching TRBD2. Unmatched junction bases numbered 8, after V lost 5 bases and J lost 4 bases. CDR3 length equals 17 residues. Per the germline V gene, CDR1 is MNHEY and CDR2 is SVGEGT.

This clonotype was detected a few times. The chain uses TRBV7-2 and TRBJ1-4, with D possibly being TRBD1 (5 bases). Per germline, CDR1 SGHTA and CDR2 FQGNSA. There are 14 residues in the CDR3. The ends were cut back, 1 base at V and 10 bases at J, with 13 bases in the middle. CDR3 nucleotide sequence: TGTGCCAGCAGCTTAGGGCCAGGGATTAGAAAACTGTTTTTT. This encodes CASSLGPGIRKLFF.

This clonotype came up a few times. CDR3 sequence (DNA): TGCAGTGCCGCCAAACTGACCGCAGGGGGTGGCTACACCTTC. The encoded protein is CSAAKLTAGGGYTF. V is TRBV20-1 and J is TRBJ1-2, with TRBD1 identical over 7 bases. V trimming: 6 bases; J trimming: 7 bases; junction bases outside the gene matches: 14. The CDR3 extends over 14 amino acids. Looked up from germline, CDR1 is DFQATT and CDR2 is SNEGSKA (reference sequence).

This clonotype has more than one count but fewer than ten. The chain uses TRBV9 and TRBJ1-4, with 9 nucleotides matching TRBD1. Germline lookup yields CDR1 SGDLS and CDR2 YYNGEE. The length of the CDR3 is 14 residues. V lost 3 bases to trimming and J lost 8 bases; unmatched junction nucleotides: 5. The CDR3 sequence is CASSAGQGREKLFF. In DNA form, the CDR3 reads TGTGCCAGCAGCGCGGGACAGGGTCGGGAAAAACTGTTTTTT.

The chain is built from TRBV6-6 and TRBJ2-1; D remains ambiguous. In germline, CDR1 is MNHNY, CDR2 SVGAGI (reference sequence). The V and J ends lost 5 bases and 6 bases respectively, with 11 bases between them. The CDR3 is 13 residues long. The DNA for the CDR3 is TGTGCCAGCAGTAGCCCAGTTCCCAATGAGCAGTTCTTC. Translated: CASSSPVPNEQFF.

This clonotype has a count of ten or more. CDR3 in DNA: TGCAGTGCTAACCCTAGCGGGTACACCGGGGAGCTGTTTTTT. Translated: CSANPSGYTGELFF. This sequence joins TRBV20-1 and TRBJ2-2; 8 positions match TRBD2. The ends lost 4 bases at V and 3 bases at J; junction bases unmatched: 4. Per germline, CDR1 DFQATT and CDR2 SNEGSKA (reference sequence). The CDR3 sequence is 14 residues long.

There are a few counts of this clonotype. Written as DNA, the CDR3 is TGTGCCAGCAGCCTGACTAGCGGGAGCAACGAGCAGTACTTC. Amino acids: CASSLTSGSNEQYF. The V and J genes are TRBV7-2 and TRBJ2-7, with 12 bases that match TRBD2. After removal of 5 bases from V and 5 bases from J, the junction contained 4 bases not matched to a gene. The V gene's germline CDR1 is SGHTA and CDR2 FQGNSA. This CDR3 has 14 amino acids.

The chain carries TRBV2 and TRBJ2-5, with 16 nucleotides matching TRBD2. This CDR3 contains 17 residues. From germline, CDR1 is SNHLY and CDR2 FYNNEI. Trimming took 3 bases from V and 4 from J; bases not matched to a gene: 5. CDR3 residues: CASSDPGTSGRAETQYF. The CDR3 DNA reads TGTGCCAGCAGTGACCCCGGGACTAGCGGGAGGGCAGAGACCCAGTACTTC.